A single sample gave rise to the 5 T cell receptor beta chains below, sequenced in a study of T cells after yellow fever vaccination. TCRdb recomputed calls from the 5' RACE reads with MiXCR, one row per CDR3 protein. The table shows 340,000 or so distinct CDR3 sequences, with 9.5% to 15% occurring only once. The input for sequencing was CD4+ T cells sorted from PBMCs, taken 15 days after the yellow fever booster vaccination. These receptors were obtained from a man aged 18 to 30 who received the YFV17D yellow fever vaccine.

In its sample, this clonotype was seen a few times. This rearrangement joins TRBV6-2 or TRBV6-3 to TRBJ1-5, with 7 positions matching TRBD1. The CDR3 consists of 12 residues. Germline CDR1 MNHEY, CDR2 SVGEGT. Trimming removed 10 bases from V and 3 bases from J; junction bases left unmatched: 3. The CDR3: CATGQANQPQHF. DNA of the CDR3: TGTGCCACCGGACAGGCCAATCAGCCCCAGCATTTT.

The table lists this clonotype with a few counts. The V call is TRBV2, the J call TRBJ2-7; D perhaps matches TRBD2 (7 bases). Germline V gene lookup returns CDR1 SNHLY and CDR2 FYNNEI. The CDR3 contains 14 residues. The V and J ends lost 11 bases and 7 bases respectively, with 24 bases between them. The CDR3 spells CARGGVRPGEEQYV. The CDR3 region has the DNA TGTGCCCGAGGGGGGGTGCGGCCGGGTGAGGAGCAGTACGTC.

This clonotype was seen a handful of times. J is TRBJ2-7 and V is TRBV10-1, with D perhaps given as TRBD1 or TRBD2 (5 bases each). CDR1 and CDR2 (germline): WNHNN, SYGVQD (reference sequence). The V and J ends lost 3 bases and 3 bases respectively, with 12 bases between them. The CDR3 consists of 14 residues. In DNA form, the CDR3 reads TGCGCCAGCAGTGACTGGGGGACGGACTACGAGCAGTACTTC. Its protein product is CASSDWGTDYEQYF.

The gene calls are TRBV28 and TRBJ2-7; a possible D gene is TRBD2 (7 bases). This CDR3 is built from 14 residues. Germline loops: CDR1 MDHEN, CDR2 SYDVKM. V was clipped by 8 bases and J by 5 bases, with 19 bases between them. CDR3 in DNA: TGTGCCAGCCAGGAGAGGGGGGGGCCCCACGAGCAGTACGTC. Its protein is CASQERGGPHEQYV.

V gene TRBV18 combines with J gene TRBJ1-2, with unresolved D. V dropped 3 bases and J dropped 2 bases, with 10 bases sitting between them. This CDR3 spans 14 amino acids. Germline values: CDR1 KGHSH, CDR2 LQKENI. CDR3 protein: CASSPTQENYGYTF. The CDR3 DNA sequence: TGTGCCAGCTCACCCACGCAGGAAAACTATGGCTACACCTTC.